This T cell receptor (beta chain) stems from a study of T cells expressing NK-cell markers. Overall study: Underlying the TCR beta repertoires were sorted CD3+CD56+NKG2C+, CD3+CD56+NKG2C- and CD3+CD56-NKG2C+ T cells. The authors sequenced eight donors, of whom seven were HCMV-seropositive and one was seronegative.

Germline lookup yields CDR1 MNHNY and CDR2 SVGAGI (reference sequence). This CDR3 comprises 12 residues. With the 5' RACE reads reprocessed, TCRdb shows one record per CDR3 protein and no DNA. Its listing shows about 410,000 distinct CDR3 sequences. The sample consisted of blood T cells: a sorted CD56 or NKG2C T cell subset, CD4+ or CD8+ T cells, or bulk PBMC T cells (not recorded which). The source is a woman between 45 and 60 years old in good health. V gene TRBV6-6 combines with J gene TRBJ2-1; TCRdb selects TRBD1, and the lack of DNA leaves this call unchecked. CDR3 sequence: CASSYPSPKQFF.